This T cell receptor beta chain comes out of a study of cytomegalovirus exposure and HLA in healthy donors. 60 Vbeta and 13 Jbeta primers were used in PCR. The assay was immunoSEQ multiplex PCR, and TCRdb's table has in-frame clones only and misses some. The data show 100,000 to 150,000 clones, with around 74% seen just once and roughly 4.1% held by the top ten. The receptor was isolated from a woman between 45 and 65 years old in good health and CMV-seropositive. The sequenced sample was PBMCs.

CDR3 in DNA: TGTGCCATCAGTGGGTCGGGGGGGGACAATGAGCAGTTCTTC. As protein: CAISGSGGDNEQFF. The chain joins TRBV10-3 to TRBJ2-1; 8 bases match TRBD2. With V trimmed by 4 bases and J by 5 bases, 4 bases remained unmatched. The germline CDR1 and CDR2 sequences are ENHRY and SYGVKD. This CDR3 comprises 14 residues.